The rows below give T cell receptor beta chains drawn from one sample of a study of blood T cell repertoires in COVID-19. Assay: immunoSEQ multiplex PCR; the TCRdb copy retains only in-frame clones and omits some. Among approximately 69,000 clones listed, less than 85% were seen once. Material: peripheral blood. Receptors were obtained from a man aged 60-69 years with acute or convalescent COVID-19. The CDR3 runs from the conserved cysteine through the conserved F or W. D genes are given only for firm matches. Rows give clone size only sometimes, using once, few, many, or a class for an expanded clone.

v_call,d_call,clone_size,j_call,cdr3_aa,cdr3_nt
TRBV19,TRBD1,once,TRBJ1-5,CASSNDNRGLGNQPQHF,TGTGCCAGTAGTAATGATAACAGGGGGCTCGGCAATCAGCCCCAGCATTTT
TRBV5-1,TRBD1,NA,TRBJ2-5,CASSPQGDEETQYF,TGCGCCAGCAGCCCACAGGGGGATGAGGAGACCCAGTACTTC
TRBV19,NA,NA,TRBJ2-1,CASSIDLSGNNEQFF,TGTGCCAGTAGTATAGATCTCTCAGGGAACAATGAGCAGTTCTTC
TRBV24-1,NA,once,TRBJ1-2,CATSGSNYGYTF,TGTGCCACCAGCGGGTCTAACTATGGCTACACCTTC
TRBV7-3,NA,NA,TRBJ1-5,CASSSIRTGNQPQHF,TGTGCCAGCAGCTCCATCCGAACGGGCAATCAGCCCCAGCATTTT
TRBV5-4,TRBD1,NA,TRBJ1-1,CASTPADRALEAFF,TGTGCCAGCACCCCCGCCGACAGGGCGCTAGAAGCTTTCTTT
TRBV11-2,NA,once,TRBJ2-5,CASSLGTTSPYQETQYF,TGTGCCAGCAGCTTAGGGACTACCAGCCCGTACCAAGAGACCCAGTACTTC
TRBV4-2,TRBD2,NA,TRBJ2-3,CASSQVTSGGSTDTQYF,TGTGCCAGCAGCCAAGTTACTAGCGGGGGCAGCACAGATACGCAGTATTTT
TRBV7-9,TRBD2,few,TRBJ2-1,CASSPGRAAYNEQFF,TGTGCCAGCAGCCCCGGGAGGGCGGCCTACAATGAGCAGTTCTTC
TRBV5-1,NA,NA,TRBJ2-1,CASRYSAAVVEQFF,TGCGCCAGCCGTTATAGCGCTGCGGTGGTCGAGCAGTTCTTC
TRBV5-4,TRBD1,few,TRBJ2-1,CASTLRDRVDNEQFF,TGTGCCAGCACCCTCCGGGACAGGGTGGACAATGAGCAGTTCTTC
TRBV7-3,TRBD1,NA,TRBJ1-2,CASSLSGQGVYTF,TGTGCCAGCAGCTTATCCGGACAGGGCGTTTACACCTTC
TRBV7-9,NA,NA,TRBJ2-1,CASRPIREETTYNEQFF,TGTGCCAGCCGCCCAATCAGGGAGGAGACGACCTACAATGAGCAGTTCTTC
TRBV6-1,NA,NA,TRBJ2-7,CASSEGARYEQYF,TGTGCCAGCAGTGAAGGGGCTCGCTACGAGCAGTACTTC
TRBV10-3,TRBD2,NA,TRBJ2-7,CAISDVVSGRLSYEQYF,TGTGCCATCAGTGATGTGGTTAGCGGGAGGCTATCCTACGAGCAGTACTTC
TRBV15,TRBD2,NA,TRBJ2-1,CATSRGGRLAGEQFF,TGTGCCACCAGCCGGGGGGGTCGACTAGCAGGTGAGCAGTTCTTC
TRBV23-1,TRBD1,NA,TRBJ1-1,CASRKQGFTMNTEAFF,TGCGCCAGCAGAAAACAGGGGTTCACCATGAACACTGAAGCTTTCTTT
TRBV7-9,TRBD1,NA,TRBJ1-1,CASSLTGSTEAFF,TGTGCCAGCAGCTTGACAGGGAGCACTGAAGCTTTCTTT
TRBV6-1,NA,many,TRBJ1-1,CASSEGGIPNTEAFF,TGTGCCAGCAGTGAAGGCGGGATTCCGAACACTGAAGCTTTCTTT
TRBV6-2/TRBV6-3,TRBD2,NA,TRBJ2-1,CASSDLAGAYNEQFF,TGTGCCAGCAGCGATCTAGCGGGGGCTTACAATGAGCAGTTCTTC
TRBV3-1/TRBV3-2,NA,NA,TRBJ1-5,CASSHGRVSNQPQHF,TGTGCCAGCAGCCATGGGAGGGTTAGCAATCAGCCCCAGCATTTT
TRBV5-1,NA,NA,TRBJ2-1,CASRLSGSYNEQFF,TGCGCCAGCCGCCTATCCGGCTCCTACAATGAGCAGTTCTTC
TRBV19,TRBD1,NA,TRBJ1-5,CASSGTDALRRSQHF,TGTGCCAGTAGTGGGACAGACGCCCTACGAAGGTCCCAGCATTTT
TRBV7-2,NA,few,TRBJ2-3,CASSFGEEDTQYF,TGTGCCAGCAGCTTCGGGGAGGAAGATACGCAGTATTTT
TRBV6-5,TRBD1,NA,TRBJ2-1,CASSYSAGGVEQFF,TGTGCCAGCAGTTACTCCGCAGGGGGCGTTGAGCAGTTCTTC
TRBV5-1,TRBD1,NA,TRBJ1-4,CASSLGPQGATNEKLFF,TGCGCCAGCAGCTTGGGGCCACAGGGGGCAACTAATGAAAAACTGTTTTTT